The 8 T cell receptor beta chains below all came from one sample that was sequenced in a study of regulatory T cells in long-lasting Graves disease. Regarding time point: newly diagnosed GD, antithyroid drugs for less than 3 months. The TCR library used RNA extracted from PBMCs. Relying on iRepertoire HTBI primers and Arm-PCR of CDR3 regions, the team built TCR beta libraries. Each CDR3 protein gets one entry after TCRdb re-called the multiplex PCR reads with MiXCR. The profile shows 440,000 or so distinct CDR3 sequences, over 15% of them singletons. These same records also appear under a second study, on T cells in Graves' hyperthyroidism and ophthalmopathy.

Sample: peripheral blood mononuclear cells (PBMCs), taken at new diagnosis, from a patient treated with antithyroid drugs. The source of these receptors is a woman in her 30s with Graves disease.

V usage is TRBV28 and J usage is TRBJ1-5, with 7 bases fitting TRBD1. CDR1 and CDR2 (germline): MDHEN, SYDVKM. With V trimmed by 6 bases and J by 9 bases, 17 bases remained unmatched. The CDR3 is 16 residues long. DNA for the CDR3: TGTGCCAGCAGAACCCCCCGACAGGGTCTAAGAAGGCCCCAGCATTTT. Protein sequence: CASRTPRQGLRRPQHF.

This sequence joins TRBV20-1 and TRBJ2-7; perhaps TRBD2 as D (5 bases). CDR3 length equals 12 residues. The ends were cut back, 5 bases at V and 2 bases at J, with 10 bases in the middle. Germline V gene data show CDR1 as DFQATT and CDR2 as SNEGSKA (reference sequence). The DNA of the CDR3 is TGCAGTGCTGGGGAGACGACCTACGAGCAGTACTTC. Protein product: CSAGETTYEQYF.

The gene calls are TRBV5-6 and TRBJ1-1; D not resolved. CDR3 length equals 14 residues. V was shortened by 2 bases and J by 1 base, with 9 bases between the two germline ends. CDR1 is SGHDT and CDR2 is YYEEEE in the germline V gene. The CDR3 nucleotides are TGTGCCAGCAGCTTCCGGGCCAGGAACACTGAAGCTTTCTTT. This gives the protein CASSFRARNTEAFF.

At least ten counts were recorded for this clonotype. J is TRBJ2-7 and V is TRBV5-1; 9 bases map to TRBD1. Per the germline V gene, CDR1 is SGHRS and CDR2 is YFSETQ. With V trimmed by 4 bases and J by 1 base, 6 bases remained unmatched. The CDR3 is 15 amino acids. The CDR3 nucleotides are TGCGCCAGCAGCACGGACAGGGGAGGGTCCTACGAGCAGTACTTC. This encodes CASSTDRGGSYEQYF.

This clonotype has just a few counts. The J gene is TRBJ2-7, the V gene TRBV7-2; the D gene could be TRBD1 or TRBD2 (5 bases each). The germline V gene has CDR1 SGHTA and CDR2 FQGNSA. V shed 1 base and J shed 3 bases, with 22 bases lying between them. The CDR3 has 18 residues. The CDR3 spells CASSLEVGGDTILYEQYF. CDR3 nucleotides: TGTGCCAGCAGCTTAGAAGTTGGGGGTGACACCATCCTCTACGAGCAGTACTTC.

This clonotype was seen only a few times. This chain joins TRBV5-1 and TRBJ2-5, with D maybe TRBD2 (5 bases). This CDR3 spans 16 amino acids. Germline V gene lookup returns CDR1 SGHRS and CDR2 YFSETQ. V was clipped by 6 bases and J by 1 base, with 19 bases between them. CDR3 coding DNA: TGCGCCAGCACCCCTCCGGGTGGGAGAGCCCAAGAGACCCAGTACTTC. Translation gives CASTPPGGRAQETQYF.

This clonotype has a handful of counts. The chain uses TRBV9 and TRBJ2-3; D perhaps matches TRBD2 (6 bases). Germline V gene sequence: CDR1 SGDLS, CDR2 YYNGEE. V lost 0 bases and J lost 4, with 15 bases in between. This CDR3 spans 16 amino acids. CDR3 loop: CASSVGGEPGADTQYF. The CDR3 DNA follows: TGTGCCAGCAGCGTAGGGGGTGAGCCGGGGGCAGATACGCAGTATTTT.

This clonotype was seen many times. The rearrangement uses TRBV3-1 and TRBJ1-1; a weak D match, TRBD1 (6 bases). Germline-derived CDR1 and CDR2 are LGHDT and YNNKEL (reference sequence). The V and J ends lost 5 bases and 5 bases respectively, with 15 bases between them. The CDR3 sequence is 14 residues long. CDR3 DNA sequence: TGTGCCAGCAGCGCCAGCGGGCAGGGGACTGAAGCTTTCTTT. This codes for CASSASGQGTEAFF.